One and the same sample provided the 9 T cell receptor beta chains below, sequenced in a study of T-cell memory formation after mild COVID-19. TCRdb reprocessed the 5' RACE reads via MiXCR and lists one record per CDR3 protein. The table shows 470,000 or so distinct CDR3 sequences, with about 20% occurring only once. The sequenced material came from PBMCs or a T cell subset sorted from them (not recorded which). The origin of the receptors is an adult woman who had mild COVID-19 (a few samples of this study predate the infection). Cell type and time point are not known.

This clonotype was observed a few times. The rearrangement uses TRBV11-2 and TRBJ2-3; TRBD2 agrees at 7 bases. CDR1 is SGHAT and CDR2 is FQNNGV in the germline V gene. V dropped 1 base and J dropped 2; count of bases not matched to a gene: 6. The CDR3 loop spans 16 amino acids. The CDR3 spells CASSLVAGVLTDTQYF. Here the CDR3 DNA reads TGTGCCAGCAGCTTAGTGGCGGGGGTCCTCACAGATACGCAGTATTTT.

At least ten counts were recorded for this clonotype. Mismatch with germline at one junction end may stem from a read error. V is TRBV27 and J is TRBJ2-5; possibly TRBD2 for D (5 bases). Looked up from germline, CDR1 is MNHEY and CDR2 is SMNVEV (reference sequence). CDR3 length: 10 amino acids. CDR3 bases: TGTGCCAGCCCGAGGGCTAGGACCGACTTC. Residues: CASPRARTDF.

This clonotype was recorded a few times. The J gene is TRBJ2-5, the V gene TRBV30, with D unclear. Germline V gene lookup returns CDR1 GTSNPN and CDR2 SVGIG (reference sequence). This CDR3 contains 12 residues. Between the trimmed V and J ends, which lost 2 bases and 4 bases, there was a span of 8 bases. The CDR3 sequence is CAWSTVGETQYF. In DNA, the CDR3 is TGTGCCTGGAGTACAGTCGGAGAGACCCAGTACTTC.

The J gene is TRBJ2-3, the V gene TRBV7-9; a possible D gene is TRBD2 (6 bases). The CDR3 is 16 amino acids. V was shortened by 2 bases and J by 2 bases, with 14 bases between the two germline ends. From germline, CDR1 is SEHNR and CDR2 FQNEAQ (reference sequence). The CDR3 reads CASSLSGGANTDTQYF. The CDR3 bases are TGTGCCAGCAGCTTAAGCGGCGGGGCGAACACAGATACGCAGTATTTT.

CDR3 sequence reads: CASSLSDGDEQFF. For the CDR3, the DNA is TGTGCCAGCAGTCTGTCCGATGGGGATGAGCAGTTCTTC. The chain joins TRBV6-4 to TRBJ2-1; D is ambiguous. Germline V gene sequence: CDR1 MRHNA, CDR2 SNTAGT. The ends were cut back, 5 bases at V and 8 bases at J, with 13 bases in the middle. This CDR3 region has 13 residues.

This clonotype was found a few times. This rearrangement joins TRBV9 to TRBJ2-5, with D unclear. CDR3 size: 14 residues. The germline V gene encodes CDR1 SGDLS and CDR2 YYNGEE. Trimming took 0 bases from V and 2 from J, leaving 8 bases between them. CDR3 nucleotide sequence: TGTGCCAGCAGCGTAGCTAACAGTCAAGAGACCCAGTACTTC. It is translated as CASSVANSQETQYF.

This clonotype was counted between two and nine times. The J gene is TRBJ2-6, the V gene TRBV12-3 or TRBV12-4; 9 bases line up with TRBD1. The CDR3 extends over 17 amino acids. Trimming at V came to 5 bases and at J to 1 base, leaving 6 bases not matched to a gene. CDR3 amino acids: CASSPGQGVSGANVLTF. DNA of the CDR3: TGTGCCAGCAGTCCGGGACAGGGCGTTTCTGGGGCCAACGTCCTGACTTTC.

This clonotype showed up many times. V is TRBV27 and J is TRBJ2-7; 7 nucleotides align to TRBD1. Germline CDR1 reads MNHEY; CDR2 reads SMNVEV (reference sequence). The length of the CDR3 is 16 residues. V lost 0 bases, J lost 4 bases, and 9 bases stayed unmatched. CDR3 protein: CASSLSTGQAGYEQYF. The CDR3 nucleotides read TGTGCCAGCAGTTTATCCACCGGACAGGCTGGATACGAGCAGTACTTC.

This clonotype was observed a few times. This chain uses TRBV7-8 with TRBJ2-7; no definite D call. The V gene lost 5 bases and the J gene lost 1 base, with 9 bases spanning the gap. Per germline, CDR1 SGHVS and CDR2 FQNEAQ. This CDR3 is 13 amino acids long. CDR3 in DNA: TGTGCCAGCAGCCACCGGGTTTCCTACGAGCAGTACTTC. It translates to CASSHRVSYEQYF.